The sequence of this T cell receptor (beta chain) was determined in a study of regulatory T cells in long-lasting Graves disease. This sample's time point: persistent/refractory GD, antithyroid drugs over 5 years with positive TRAb. Generation of the TCR library employed RNA extracted from PBMCs. Study outcomes and limitations: Investigators studied peripheral blood only, not thyroid tissue. Persistent Graves' cases showed lower TCR diversity than newly diagnosed cases. Persistent patients had more shared public clonotypes (around 2,700) than new patients (roughly 970).

According to the study, TCR beta libraries were built with iRepertoire HTBI primers and CDR3-region Arm-PCR. TCRdb analysed the multiplex PCR reads with MiXCR anew, one entry per CDR3 protein. The data show about 420,000 distinct CDR3 sequences, with about a quarter seen just once and roughly 30% held by the top ten. This clonotype showed up many times. The antigen is unknown. Sequenced here: peripheral blood mononuclear cells (PBMCs), sampled when the disease was refractory, from a patient treated with antithyroid drugs. The clonotype originates from a female donor with Graves disease.

The DNA of the CDR3 is TGTGCCAGCAGTTTAGCCACAGGGAACTCTGTAAAACTGTTTTTT. Its protein product is CASSLATGNSVKLFF. J is TRBJ1-4 and V is TRBV12-3 or TRBV12-4, with D possibly being TRBD1 (6 bases). V lost 0 bases to trimming and J lost 10 bases, with 15 bases between them. CDR3 length: 15 amino acids.